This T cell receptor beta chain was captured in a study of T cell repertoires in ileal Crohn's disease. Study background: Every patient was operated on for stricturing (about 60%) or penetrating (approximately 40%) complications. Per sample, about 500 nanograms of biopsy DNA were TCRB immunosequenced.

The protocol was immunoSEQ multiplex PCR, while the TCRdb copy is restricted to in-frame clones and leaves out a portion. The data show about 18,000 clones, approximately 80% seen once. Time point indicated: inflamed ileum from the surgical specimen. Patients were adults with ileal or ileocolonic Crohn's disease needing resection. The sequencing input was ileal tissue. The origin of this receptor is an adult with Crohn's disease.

In DNA form, the CDR3 reads TGTGCCAGCAGCCCCGGACTGGGGGTTTCGACTAATGAAAAACTGTTTTTT. Amino acids: CASSPGLGVSTNEKLFF. This sequence joins TRBV27 and TRBJ1-4, with a possible D match to TRBD1 (5 bases). CDR3 length: 17 amino acids. With 6 bases removed from V and 2 bases from J, the gap between germline ends came to 19 bases. Germline assignment: CDR1 MNHEY and CDR2 SMNVEV (reference sequence).